This TCR beta chain was identified in a study of shared clonotypes between healthy human individuals. The V segment lost 4 bases and the J segment 4 bases; nucleotides outside the gene matches: 12. The CDR3 loop spans 18 amino acids. Germline V gene sequence: CDR1 LNHDA, CDR2 SQIVND (reference sequence). Clones were sequenced by immunoSEQ multiplex PCR, and TCRdb holds only the in-frame ones, with some missing. The profile shows 1.5 million to 1.9 million clones, 95% to 99% of them singletons. The origin of this receptor is a man younger than 45 in good health. This chain links TRBV19 with TRBJ2-1, with 11 bases lining up with TRBD2. Material for sequencing was naive CD4+ T cells sorted from blood. Subset described: CD45RA+ positively selected. CDR3 amino acids: CASSKLAGGQVRYNEQFF. CDR3 bases: TGTGCCAGTAGTAAGCTAGCGGGAGGCCAAGTGAGATACAATGAGCAGTTCTTC.